A selection of T cell receptor beta chains follows, all from one sample in a study of T cell repertoires in cytomegalovirus infection. No cognate antigen is known for these TCRs. TCRdb reanalysed the reads using MiXCR and keeps one entry per CDR3 protein. The sample has about 770,000 distinct CDR3 sequences; roughly 29% are singletons. Sequenced material: cultured CD8+ T cells from PBMCs, taken from culture after CMV antigen stimulation. Receptor source: a human donor in good health (CMV status not recorded). Some clones in this sample may be carry-over from other donors' samples. Both conserved end residues are part of each CDR3. A D gene is named only where the DNA matches it firmly. Clone size is shown for a subset of rows, as once, few, many or a class of expanded clone.

abundance,d_gene,v_gene,j_gene,CDR3nt,CDR3aa
few,-,TRBV15,TRBJ2-7,TGTGCCACCAGCAGAGATGGGGGTCCGGAGCAGTACTTC,CATSRDGGPEQYF
-,TRBD1,TRBV6-1,TRBJ1-5,TGTGCCAGCACGACAGGGGGTAATCAGCCCCAGCATTTT,CASTTGGNQPQHF
-,-,TRBV6-2/TRBV6-3,TRBJ2-5,TGTGCCAGCAAGACTCTCCAAGAGACCCAGTACTTC,CASKTLQETQYF
-,-,TRBV6-2/TRBV6-3,TRBJ2-1,TGTGCCAGCACCCCCGAAGCTTCCTACAATGAGCAGTTCTTC,CASTPEASYNEQFF
few,TRBD2,TRBV4-1,TRBJ2-4,TGCGCCAGCAGCTCTAGCGGGGGTGGGGTCAAAAACATTCAGTACTTC,CASSSSGGGVKNIQYF
few,TRBD1,TRBV12-5,TRBJ1-4,TGTGCTAGTGGTTTGGTATACGAGACAGGGGGTGCAACTAATGAAAAACTGTTTTTT,CASGLVYETGGATNEKLFF
-,TRBD1,TRBV7-8,TRBJ1-4,TGTGCCAGCAGCTTATCCCATGGGACAGCACTTAATGAAAAACTGTTTTTT,CASSLSHGTALNEKLFF
-,TRBD1,TRBV29-1,TRBJ2-5,TGCAGCGAAAGGGACAGCCAAGAGACCCAGTACTTC,CSERDSQETQYF
few,-,TRBV12-3/TRBV12-4,TRBJ1-2,TGTGCCAGCAGTACCAGTGGGGGGAATGGCTACACCTTC,CASSTSGGNGYTF
-,-,TRBV4-1,TRBJ2-7,TGCGCCAGCAGCCAAGACGGGGTCTCCTACGAGCAGTACTTC,CASSQDGVSYEQYF
-,-,TRBV3-1,TRBJ1-1,TGTGCCGGCAGCCAAGACGGGCAGGGGCTTCTGAACACTGAAGCTTTCTTT,CAGSQDGQGLLNTEAFF
many,TRBD1,TRBV6-2/TRBV6-3,TRBJ1-2,TGTGCCAGCTCTGGGACAGGGGGGCACTATGGCTACACCTTC,CASSGTGGHYGYTF
-,-,TRBV20-1,TRBJ2-4,TGCAGTGCCCCGGAAGACATTCAGTACTTC,CSAPEDIQYF
few,TRBD1,TRBV4-1,TRBJ1-2,TGCGCCAGCAGCCCCAGACAGGGGGTCTCAGGTCGCTATGGCTACACCTTC,CASSPRQGVSGRYGYTF
-,-,TRBV12-3/TRBV12-4,TRBJ2-3,TGTGCCATCCCGGGTGAGAGTGCTAGCACAGATACGCAGTATTTT,CAIPGESASTDTQYF
once,-,TRBV4-3,TRBJ1-3,TGCGCCAGCAGCAGAGGGTACTCTGGAAACACCATATATTTT,CASSRGYSGNTIYF
few,-,TRBV19,TRBJ1-2,TGTGCCAGTACTGAAGATGCCTATGGCTACACCTTC,CASTEDAYGYTF
-,TRBD2,TRBV9,TRBJ2-5,TGTGCCAGCAGCGTGACTAGCGGGGGTGGGGAGACCCAGTACTTC,CASSVTSGGGETQYF
-,TRBD2,TRBV7-6,TRBJ2-3,TGTGCCAGCAGCGAGCGGCTAGCGGGACCCACAGATACGCAGTATTTT,CASSERLAGPTDTQYF
-,-,TRBV28,TRBJ1-5,TGTGCCAGCAGTTTATTTTCATCCGGGGACAATCAGCCCCCGCATTTT,CASSLFSSGDNQPPHF
-,-,TRBV3-1,TRBJ2-1,TGTGCCAGCAGCCAAGCGGCCGGGACAAGGGGATCTGGGTACAATGAGCAGTTCTTC,CASSQAAGTRGSGYNEQFF
-,-,TRBV27,TRBJ2-5,TGTGCCAGCAGTCCCTGGAGTGGGGATTTCGGAGAGACCCAGTACTTC,CASSPWSGDFGETQYF
-,TRBD1,TRBV20-1,TRBJ2-1,TGCAGTGCTAGAGATGAGGGGGCCAATGAGCAGTTCTTC,CSARDEGANEQFF
few,-,TRBV6-1,TRBJ2-3,TGTGCCAGCAGTACCTTCTCAACCGGGCCTGGGACAGATACGCAGTATTTT,CASSTFSTGPGTDTQYF